Below are 13 T cell receptor beta chains sequenced from a single sample in a study of blood T cells in healthy people across ages. A J-beta primer mix and a sample-barcoded 5' primer were used in a second PCR of about 6 to 12 cycles. Using its own MiXCR run on the 5' RACE reads, TCRdb lists one record per CDR3 protein. The sample shows about 810,000 distinct CDR3 sequences, under 40% of them seen only once. The specimen was blood. All receptors come from a man younger than 30 in good health.

This clonotype showed up many times. The chain carries TRBV5-5 and TRBJ2-1, with 9 bases lining up with TRBD2. The trim removed 4 bases at V and 0 bases at J, leaving 5 bases unmatched. This CDR3 region has 16 residues. The germline gives CDR1 SGHKS, CDR2 YYEKEE (reference sequence). The CDR3 DNA is TGTGCCAGCAGCCCGCTAGCGGGGAGCTCCTACAATGAGCAGTTCTTC. Translating gives CASSPLAGSSYNEQFF.

The rearrangement joins TRBV9 to TRBJ2-2, with unresolved D. CDR1 is SGDLS and CDR2 is YYNGEE in the germline V gene. This CDR3 has 13 amino acids. Trimming stripped 0 bases from V and 10 bases from J, with 10 bases between. The CDR3 DNA sequence: TGTGCCAGCAGCGTAGCCGGCCTGGAGGAGCTGTTTTTT. Translating it yields CASSVAGLEELFF.

The gene calls are TRBV5-6 and TRBJ2-3; D remains ambiguous. This CDR3 contains 16 residues. Trimming removed 5 bases from V and 2 bases from J, with 18 bases in between. Germline V CDR1 and CDR2: SGHDT, YYEEEE. CDR3 sequence (DNA): TGTGCCAGCAGTCTTCTCCCAGGCGGAAACACAGATACGCAGTATTTT. Protein: CASSLLPGGNTDTQYF.

This clonotype has just a few counts. The rearrangement links TRBV6-2 or TRBV6-3 to TRBJ2-6; the match to TRBD1 covers 9 bases. The CDR3 runs to 17 residues. Germline-derived CDR1 and CDR2 are MNHEY and SVGEGT. V dropped 3 bases and J dropped 1; count of bases not matched to a gene: 4. The CDR3 here is CASSYWDRASGANVLTF. The DNA of the CDR3 is TGTGCCAGCAGTTATTGGGACAGGGCTTCTGGGGCCAACGTCCTGACTTTC.

Comments on this clonotype: A much larger clonotype is one base distant, so this may be a read error. V usage is TRBV10-3 and J usage is TRBJ2-1; 7 positions agree with TRBD2. The closer fit of TRBJ2-7 to the DNA end suggests the J call may be wrong. This CDR3 is 17 amino acids long. Germline CDR1 and CDR2: ENHRY and SYGVKD. The CDR3 sequence is CAISAIERGYSYNEQYF. CDR3 DNA: TGTGCCATCAGTGCAATCGAGCGGGGCTACTCCTACAATGAGCAGTACTTC.

This chain joins TRBV3-1 and TRBJ1-2, with D unresolved. Trimming took 0 bases from V and 7 from J, leaving 15 bases between them. CDR3 size: 15 residues. Looked up from germline, CDR1 is LGHDT and CDR2 is YNNKEL (reference sequence). The CDR3 sequence: CASSQDLGFVRGYTF. Written as DNA, the CDR3 is TGTGCCAGCAGCCAAGATCTGGGGTTTGTCCGTGGCTACACCTTC.

This clonotype was recorded a few times. The chain links TRBV12-3 or TRBV12-4 to TRBJ2-2, with D possibly called TRBD1 or TRBD2 (5 bases each). This CDR3 has 17 residues. Trimming stripped 7 bases from V and 3 bases from J, with 21 bases between. CDR3: CASTPVYEGHYTGELFF. The DNA of the CDR3 is TGTGCCAGCACCCCAGTTTATGAGGGGCACTACACCGGGGAGCTGTTTTTT.

This clonotype was seen a handful of times. The V gene is TRBV5-1, the J gene TRBJ2-3; either TRBD1 or TRBD2 may fit D (5 bases each). This CDR3 spans 18 amino acids. Per germline, CDR1 SGHRS and CDR2 YFSETQ. Trimming removed 4 bases from V and 4 bases from J, with 25 bases in between. The CDR3 sequence: CASSPNGAGYGASDTQYF. The CDR3 bases are TGCGCCAGCAGCCCTAACGGGGCAGGGTATGGTGCCTCAGATACGCAGTATTTT. The entire variable domain, with the rest obtained from reference TRBV5-1 and TRBJ2-3, is as follows: KAGVTQTPRYLIKTRGQQVTLSCSPISGHRSVSWYQQTPGQGLQFLFEYFSETQRNKGNFPGRFSGRQFSNSRSEMNVSTLELGDSALYLCASSPNGAGYGASDTQYFGPGTRLTVL.

With respect to this clonotype: Germline and junction disagree at one end, which may indicate a read error. This chain links TRBV18 with TRBJ1-4; a weak D match, TRBD1 (6 bases). Per germline, CDR1 KGHSH and CDR2 LQKENI. This CDR3 is 15 amino acids long. CDR3 loop: CASSPNREAKEKLFF. The CDR3 DNA is TGTGCCAGCTCACCGAACAGGGAGGCTAAAGAAAAACTGTTTTTT.

This clonotype was observed many times. V gene TRBV6-5 combines with J gene TRBJ2-5, with a weak D call TRBD2 (6 bases). In germline, CDR1 is MNHEY, CDR2 SVGAGI. The length of the CDR3 is 14 residues. Trimming cost V 0 bases and J 2 bases, with 7 bases left between them. CDR3 in amino acids: CASSYSRGQETQYF. The CDR3 nucleotides read TGTGCCAGCAGTTACTCGCGGGGACAAGAGACCCAGTACTTC.

The chain recombines TRBV29-1 with TRBJ2-5; 9 bases agree with TRBD2. CDR3 length: 13 residues. Germline V gene lookup returns CDR1 SQVTM and CDR2 ANQGSEA. The junction had 0 bases not matched to a gene; V was cut back by 1 base and J by 3 bases. CDR3 in amino acids: CSVEGLAEETQYF. In DNA form, the CDR3 reads TGCAGCGTTGAAGGACTAGCGGAAGAGACCCAGTACTTC.

CDR3 region: CASSDPSSYNSPLHF. CDR3 in DNA: TGTGCCAGCAGTGACCCGAGCTCCTATAATTCACCCCTCCACTTT. The chain joins TRBV25-1 to TRBJ1-6; D gene unclear. V lost 3 bases and J 0 bases, leaving 6 bases between the germline ends. Per germline, CDR1 MGHDK and CDR2 SYGVNS. The length of the CDR3 is 15 residues.

This chain links TRBV14 with TRBJ2-7; D is perhaps TRBD1 (6 bases). Germline V CDR1 and CDR2: SGHDN, FVKESK. V lost 0 bases and J 6 bases, leaving 9 bases between the germline ends. The CDR3 spans 13 residues. The CDR3 loop reads CASSQDGQSEQYF. The CDR3 nucleotides read TGTGCCAGCAGCCAAGATGGACAGAGCGAGCAGTACTTC.